This T cell receptor (beta chain) was retrieved from a study of CD8 T cells in ankylosing spondylitis. Study conclusions and caveats: It appeared that ankylosing spondylitis blood was characterized by a TCR beta motif of several highly homologous variants.

To note about this clonotype: Its antigen is still unknown.

By quantitative 5'-RACE with molecular barcodes, the TCR beta libraries were made. Each CDR3 protein gets one entry after TCRdb re-called the 5' RACE reads with MiXCR. The table shows approximately 500,000 distinct CDR3 sequences, with about 13% occurring only once. The TCR sequence derives from a male donor with ankylosing spondylitis. Sequencing input: blood, either unsorted or a sorted T cell fraction (not recorded which).

The CDR3 coding sequence is TGCGCCAGCAGTTGGACCGGGACAGCTTCTAACTATGGCTACACCTTC. It codes for CASSWTGTASNYGYTF. This chain joins TRBV5-1 and TRBJ1-2, with TRBD1 matching 7 bases. CDR3 length: 16 residues. V shed 5 bases and J 0 bases; nucleotides not matched to a gene: 10. Per germline, CDR1 SGHRS and CDR2 YFSETQ.